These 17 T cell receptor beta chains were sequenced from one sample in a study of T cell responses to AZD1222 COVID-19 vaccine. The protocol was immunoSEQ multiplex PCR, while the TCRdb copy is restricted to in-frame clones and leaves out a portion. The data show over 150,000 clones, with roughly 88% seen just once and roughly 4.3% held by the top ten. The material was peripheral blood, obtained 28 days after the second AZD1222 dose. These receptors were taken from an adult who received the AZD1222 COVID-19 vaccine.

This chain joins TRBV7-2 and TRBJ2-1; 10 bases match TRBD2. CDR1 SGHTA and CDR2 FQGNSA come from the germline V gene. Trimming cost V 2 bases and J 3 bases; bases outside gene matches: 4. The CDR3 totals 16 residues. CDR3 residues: CASSLIAGGRYNEQFF. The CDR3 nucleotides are TGTGCCAGCAGCTTAATAGCGGGGGGCCGCTACAATGAGCAGTTCTTC.

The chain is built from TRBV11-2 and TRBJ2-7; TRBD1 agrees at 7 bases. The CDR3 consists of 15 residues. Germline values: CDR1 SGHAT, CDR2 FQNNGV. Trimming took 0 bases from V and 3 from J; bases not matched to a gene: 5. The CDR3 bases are TGTGCCAGCAGCTTAGAACAGGGGTTCGGCTACGAGCAGTACTTC. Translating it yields CASSLEQGFGYEQYF.

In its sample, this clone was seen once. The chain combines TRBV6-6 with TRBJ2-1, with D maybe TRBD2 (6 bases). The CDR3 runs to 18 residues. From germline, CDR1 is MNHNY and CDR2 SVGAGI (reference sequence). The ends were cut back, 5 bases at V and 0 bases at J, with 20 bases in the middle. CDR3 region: CASSPRDSRMSSYNEQFF. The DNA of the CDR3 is TGTGCCAGCAGTCCGCGGGACTCGAGAATGAGCTCCTACAATGAGCAGTTCTTC.

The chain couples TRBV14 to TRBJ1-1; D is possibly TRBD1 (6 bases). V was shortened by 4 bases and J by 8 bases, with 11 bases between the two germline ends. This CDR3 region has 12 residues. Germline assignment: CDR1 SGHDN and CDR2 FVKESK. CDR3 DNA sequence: TGTGCCAGCAGCCGAGGGGGAACCGAAGCTTTCTTT. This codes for CASSRGGTEAFF. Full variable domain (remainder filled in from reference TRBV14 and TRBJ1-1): EAGVTQFPSHSVIEKGQTVTLRCDPISGHDNLYWYRRVMGKEIKFLLHFVKESKQDESGMPNNRFLAERTGGTYSTLKVQPAELEDSGVYFCASSRGGTEAFFGQGTRLTVV.

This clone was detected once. Here the CDR3 DNA reads TGTGCCAGCCCCAGGTCCAGCTCCTACAATGAGCAGTTCTTC. Protein: CASPRSSSYNEQFF. V is TRBV7-9 and J is TRBJ2-1; no clear D. V was clipped by 8 bases and J by 0 bases, with 11 bases between them. Germline-derived CDR1 and CDR2 are SEHNR and FQNEAQ (reference sequence). The CDR3 length is 14 residues.

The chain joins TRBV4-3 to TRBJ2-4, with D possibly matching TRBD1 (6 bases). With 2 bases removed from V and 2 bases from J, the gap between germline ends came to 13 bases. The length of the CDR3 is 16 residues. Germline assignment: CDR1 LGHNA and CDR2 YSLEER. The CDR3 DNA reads TGCGCCAGCAGCCAAAATCTTCAGGGGACCAAAAACATTCAGTACTTC. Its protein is CASSQNLQGTKNIQYF.

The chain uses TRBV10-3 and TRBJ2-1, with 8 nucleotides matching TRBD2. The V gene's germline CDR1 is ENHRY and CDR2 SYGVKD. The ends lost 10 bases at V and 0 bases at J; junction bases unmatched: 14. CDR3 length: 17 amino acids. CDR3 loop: CATEGTSGPGSYNEQFF. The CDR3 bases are TGTGCCACCGAGGGAACTAGCGGTCCCGGCTCCTACAATGAGCAGTTCTTC.

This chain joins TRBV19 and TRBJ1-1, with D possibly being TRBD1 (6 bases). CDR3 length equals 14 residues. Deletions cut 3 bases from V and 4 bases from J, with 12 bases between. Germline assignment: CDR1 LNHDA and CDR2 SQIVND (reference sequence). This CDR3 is CASSIKGGFTEAFF. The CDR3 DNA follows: TGTGCCAGTAGTATTAAGGGGGGCTTCACTGAAGCTTTCTTT.

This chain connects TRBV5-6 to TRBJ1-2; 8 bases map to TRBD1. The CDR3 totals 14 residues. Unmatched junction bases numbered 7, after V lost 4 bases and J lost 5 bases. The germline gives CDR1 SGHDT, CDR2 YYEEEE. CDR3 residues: CASSLGTGEYGYTF. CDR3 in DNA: TGTGCCAGCAGCCTAGGGACAGGCGAGTATGGCTACACCTTC.

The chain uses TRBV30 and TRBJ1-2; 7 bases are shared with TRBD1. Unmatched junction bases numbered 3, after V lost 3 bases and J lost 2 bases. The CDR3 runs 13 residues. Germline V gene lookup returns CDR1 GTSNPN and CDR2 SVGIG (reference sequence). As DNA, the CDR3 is TGTGCCTGGAGCATACAGGGGAACTATGGCTACACCTTC. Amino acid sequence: CAWSIQGNYGYTF.

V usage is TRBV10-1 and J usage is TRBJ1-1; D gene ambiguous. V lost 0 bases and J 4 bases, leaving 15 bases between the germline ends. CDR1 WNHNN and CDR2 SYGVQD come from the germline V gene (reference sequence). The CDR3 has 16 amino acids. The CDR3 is CASSESDGERATEAFF. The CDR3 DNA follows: TGCGCCAGCAGTGAGTCTGACGGCGAGAGAGCCACTGAAGCTTTCTTT.

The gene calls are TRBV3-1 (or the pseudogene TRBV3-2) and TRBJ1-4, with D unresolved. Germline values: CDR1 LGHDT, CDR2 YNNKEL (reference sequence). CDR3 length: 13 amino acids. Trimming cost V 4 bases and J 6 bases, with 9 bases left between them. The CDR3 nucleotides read TGTGCCAGCAGCCTACGGACCTATGAAAAACTGTTTTTT. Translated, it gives CASSLRTYEKLFF.

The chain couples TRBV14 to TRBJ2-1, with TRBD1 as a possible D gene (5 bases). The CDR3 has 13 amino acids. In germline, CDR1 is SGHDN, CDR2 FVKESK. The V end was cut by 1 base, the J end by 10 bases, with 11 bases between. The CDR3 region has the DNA TGTGCCAGCAGCCAAGTAGGGGCAGGCGAGCAGTTCTTC. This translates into CASSQVGAGEQFF.

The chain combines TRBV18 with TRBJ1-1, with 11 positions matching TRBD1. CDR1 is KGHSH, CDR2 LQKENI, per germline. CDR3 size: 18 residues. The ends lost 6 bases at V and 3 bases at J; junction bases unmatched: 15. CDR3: CASSLKTAGTGGYTEAFF. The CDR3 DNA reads TGTGCCAGCTCTCTAAAGACCGCCGGGACAGGGGGTTACACTGAAGCTTTCTTT. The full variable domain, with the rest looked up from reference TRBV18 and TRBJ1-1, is NAGVMQNPRHLVRRRGQEARLRCSPMKGHSHVYWYRQLPEEGLKFMVYLQKENIIDESGMPKERFSAEFPKEGPSILRIQQVVRGDSAAYFCASSLKTAGTGGYTEAFFGQGTRLTVV.

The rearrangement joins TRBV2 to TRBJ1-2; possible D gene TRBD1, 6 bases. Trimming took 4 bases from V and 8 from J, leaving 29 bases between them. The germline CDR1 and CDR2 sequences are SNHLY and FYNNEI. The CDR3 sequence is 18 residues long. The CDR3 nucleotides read TGTGCCAGCAGTGTATCTGGTGGGGGGGCAACCGCAACTTACGGCTACACCTTC. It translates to CASSVSGGGATATYGYTF.

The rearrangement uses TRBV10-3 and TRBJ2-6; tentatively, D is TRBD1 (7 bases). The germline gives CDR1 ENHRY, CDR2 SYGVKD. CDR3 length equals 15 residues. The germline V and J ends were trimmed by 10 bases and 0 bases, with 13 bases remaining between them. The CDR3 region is CATGGQSSGANVLTF. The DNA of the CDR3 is TGTGCCACCGGGGGACAGAGCTCTGGGGCCAACGTCCTGACTTTC.

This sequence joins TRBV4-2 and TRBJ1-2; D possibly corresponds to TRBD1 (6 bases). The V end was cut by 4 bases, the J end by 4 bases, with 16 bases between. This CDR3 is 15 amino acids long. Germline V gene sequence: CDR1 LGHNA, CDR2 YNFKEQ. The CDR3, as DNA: TGTGCCAGCAGCCCATCCGGGACATTAGGCTATGGCTACACCTTC. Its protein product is CASSPSGTLGYGYTF.